There are a few counts of the clone carrying this T cell receptor (beta chain). What it binds is not known. This record comes from a study of response to subunit inactivated influenza vaccine. Study-level results: The authors proposed limited new T cell recruitment per seasonal influenza vaccination.

CDR1 is DFQATT and CDR2 is SNEGSKA in the germline V gene (reference sequence). Trimming cost V 0 bases and J 0 bases, with 15 bases left between them. The CDR3 consists of 17 residues. Each CDR3 protein gets one entry after TCRdb re-called the RT-PCR reads with MiXCR. The sample includes over 150,000 distinct CDR3 sequences, approximately 15% of them seen just once. Sample: CD8+ T cells sorted from PBMCs, taken about 5 days after vaccination. This rearrangement joins TRBV20-1 to TRBJ2-1, with D hard to call. This receptor was obtained from a man aged 50 to 60 who received an inactivated influenza vaccine. The CDR3 DNA reads as TGCAGTGCTAGAGATCTCCAGGCGAAAAGCTCCTACAATGAGCAGTTCTTC. Amino acids: CSARDLQAKSSYNEQFF.